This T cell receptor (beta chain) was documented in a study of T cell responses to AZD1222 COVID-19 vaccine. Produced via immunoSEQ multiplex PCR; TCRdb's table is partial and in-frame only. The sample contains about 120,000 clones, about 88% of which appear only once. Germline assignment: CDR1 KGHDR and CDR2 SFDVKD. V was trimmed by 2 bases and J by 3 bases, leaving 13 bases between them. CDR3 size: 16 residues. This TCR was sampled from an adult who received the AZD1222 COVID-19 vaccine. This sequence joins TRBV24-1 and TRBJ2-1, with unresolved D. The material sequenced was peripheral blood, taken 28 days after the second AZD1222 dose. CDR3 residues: CATSDSNVPYYNEQFF. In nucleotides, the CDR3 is TGTGCCACCAGTGATTCCAATGTGCCTTACTACAATGAGCAGTTCTTC.